Listed below are T cell receptor beta chains from one sample, sequenced in a study of CD8+ T cells in alopecia areata. Here immunoSEQ multiplex PCR was the method, and the copy in TCRdb shows in-frame clones only, minus some. The profile covers about 210,000 clones, with 50% to 75% appearing a single time and 4.2% taken by the ten largest. The starting material was CD4+ T cells sorted from blood, obtained at week 4, from a patient treated with tofacitinib. The receptors originated from a human donor with alopecia areata. CDR3s include the opening cysteine and the closing phenylalanine or tryptophan. The D gene is left open where the match is weak. A row's size may be missing; if present it is once, few, many or a size class.

-	TRBJ1-5	TRBV27	-	TGTGCCAGCAGTTTATGGGGGAACAATCAGCCCCAGCATTTT	CASSLWGNNQPQHF
-	TRBJ1-1	TRBV14	-	TGTGCCAGCAGCCAAAATGCTGAAGCTTTCTTT	CASSQNAEAFF
-	TRBJ1-1	TRBV5-1	-	TGCGCCAGCAGCGGCGAACTGTACACTGAAGCTTTCTTT	CASSGELYTEAFF
-	TRBJ2-6	TRBV11-2	-	TGTGCCAGCAGTCTTACCGGGGCCAACGTCCTGACTTTC	CASSLTGANVLTF
TRBD1	TRBJ1-2	TRBV30	-	TGTGCCTGGAGTGTCCAGGGGGCGGATGGCTACACCTTC	CAWSVQGADGYTF
-	TRBJ1-5	TRBV15	few	TGTGCCACCAGCAGCGCGCAAGATCAGCCCCAGCATTTT	CATSSAQDQPQHF
-	TRBJ2-5	TRBV29-1	once	TGCAGCGTTGAAGATGACGGGTCCCAGTACTTC	CSVEDDGSQYF
-	TRBJ2-5	TRBV7-6	-	TGTGCCAGCAGCTCGCCTTGGGGGGGCAGGGAGACCCAGTACTTC	CASSSPWGGRETQYF
TRBD1	TRBJ2-5	TRBV25-1	-	TGTGCCAGCAGCCCCCGTACAGGGGGCGGGGAGACCCAGTACTTC	CASSPRTGGGETQYF
TRBD1	TRBJ2-7	TRBV29-1	-	TGCAGCGTTGGTAGACCGGGACAGGGGGCGAGGAACGAGCAGTACTTC	CSVGRPGQGARNEQYF